Each of the 5 T cell receptor beta chains below was sequenced from the same sample in a study of control samples from healthy donors and cancer patients (dated by TCRdb to 2020 to 2021). The method was the immunoSEQ multiplex PCR assay. Entries here come from immuneACCESS through TCRdb and include only in-frame sequences with V and J called. Some clones fail to appear in such tables; in the studies checked, an unresolved V gene covers under half of the shortfall, and the cause of the remainder is unknown. The sample table lists about 130,000 clones, roughly 92% of them with a count of one. Around 5.4% of the sample comes from the top ten. The source material was blood. These receptors originate from a man between 18 and 35 years old in good health.

The rearrangement links TRBV18 to TRBJ2-7; D is tentatively TRBD1 or TRBD2 (5 bases each). The V end lost 3 bases, the J end lost 7 bases, and 19 bases lay between the germline ends. The CDR3 has 15 amino acids. The germline V gene encodes CDR1 KGHSH and CDR2 LQKENI. CDR3: CASSPPGRTIGEQYF. The CDR3 nucleotides are TGTGCCAGCTCACCCCCGGGACGGACCATAGGTGAGCAGTACTTC.

The genes are TRBV2 and TRBJ1-5; D is ambiguous. The germline gives CDR1 SNHLY, CDR2 FYNNEI. V was pared by 4 bases and J by 2 bases, with 6 bases between. The CDR3 sequence is 13 residues long. The CDR3 DNA reads as TGTGCCAGCAGTGCCAATCGCAATCAGCCCCAGCATTTT. It yields the protein CASSANRNQPQHF.

This chain connects TRBV2 to TRBJ2-5, with 8 bases aligning to TRBD1. Germline lookup yields CDR1 SNHLY and CDR2 FYNNEI. The CDR3 is made up of 14 amino acids. After removal of 6 bases from V and 4 bases from J, the junction contained 7 bases not matched to a gene. In DNA, the CDR3 is TGTGCCAGCAGGAGACAGGGGTTGGCAGAGACCCAGTACTTC. It translates to CASRRQGLAETQYF.

The chain recombines TRBV2 with TRBJ1-6; 8 nucleotides align to TRBD1. CDR3 length equals 14 residues. Germline V lookup: CDR1 SNHLY, CDR2 FYNNEI. V gave up 8 bases and J gave up 10 bases; unmatched junction bases: 10. CDR3 bases: TGTGCCAGCGCCGGACAGGGTTTGGGCTCACCCCTCCACTTT. This gives the protein CASAGQGLGSPLHF.

Regarding this clone: The same CDR3 also results from other DNA sequences found in this sample. The chain has TRBV19 and TRBJ1-2; 10 nucleotides match TRBD1. The germline gives CDR1 LNHDA, CDR2 SQIVND (reference sequence). The CDR3 totals 14 residues. Trimming took 9 bases from V and 13 from J; bases not matched to a gene: 17. The CDR3 here is CASQRIGGDRGPTF. The CDR3, as DNA: TGTGCCAGCCAACGAATAGGAGGCGACAGGGGGCCCACCTTC.